This T cell receptor (beta chain) derives from a study of cytomegalovirus exposure and HLA in healthy donors. Notes on the study in general: Some public TCRs appeared in many individuals, while most sequences were rare.

Trimming pared 4 bases from V and 8 bases from J, leaving 17 bases between. There are 14 residues in the CDR3. In germline, CDR1 is SGHAT, CDR2 FQNNGV. PCR primers comprised 60 Vbeta and 13 Jbeta primers. Clones were read by immunoSEQ multiplex PCR, and TCRdb kept only the in-frame ones, dropping some. The data contain some 100,000 clones, roughly 80% of them singletons. Turning to this clone: As yet, its antigen is unknown.

The sequence came from a female donor in good health and CMV-seronegative. Sequencing was carried out using PBMCs. V usage is TRBV11-2 and J usage is TRBJ1-2, with D perhaps TRBD1 (5 bases). This CDR3 reads CASSSQAGSGGYTF. CDR3 DNA: TGTGCCAGCAGCTCCCAAGCAGGGTCTGGAGGCTACACCTTC.